Presented here are 23 T cell receptor beta chains from one specimen sequenced in a study of T cell responses to AZD1222 COVID-19 vaccine. Profiling relied on immunoSEQ multiplex PCR, and the TCRdb table lists in-frame clones only, not all of them. The data show about 180,000 clones, roughly nine tenths seen once. Sequences were derived from peripheral blood, sampled on day 0 of AZD1222 vaccination. The receptors were gathered from an adult in good health.

J is TRBJ1-6 and V is TRBV11-2, with D unresolved. V lost 6 bases, J lost 0 bases, and 3 bases lay in between. From germline, CDR1 is SGHAT and CDR2 FQNNGV. The CDR3 runs 13 residues. The CDR3 region is CASSRSYNSPLHF. CDR3 in DNA: TGTGCCAGCAGTCGCTCCTATAATTCACCCCTCCACTTT.

This chain links TRBV2 with TRBJ1-2, with 10 bases lining up with TRBD1. Germline V CDR1 and CDR2: SNHLY, FYNNEI. The CDR3 contains 14 residues. The ends lost 7 bases at V and 4 bases at J; junction bases unmatched: 6. CDR3: CASIKRDRGYGYTF. Written as DNA, the CDR3 is TGTGCCAGCATTAAGAGGGACAGGGGCTATGGCTACACCTTC.

This clone was seen once. This chain connects TRBV2 to TRBJ1-4; 8 bases match TRBD1. Losses at the gene ends were 8 bases for V and 7 bases for J; bases not matched to a gene: 6. Germline V CDR1 and CDR2: SNHLY, FYNNEI. The CDR3 has 13 residues. The DNA for the CDR3 is TGTGCCAGCGATCAGGGGGCGTCTGAAAAACTGTTTTTT. Protein product: CASDQGASEKLFF. Full variable domain (missing parts from reference TRBV2 and TRBJ1-4): EPEVTQTPSHQVTQMGQEVILRCVPISNHLYFYWYRQILGQKVEFLVSFYNNEISEKSEIFDDQFSVERPDGSNFTLKIRSTKLEDSAMYFCASDQGASEKLFFGSGTQLSVL.

With respect to this clone: Distinct nucleotide sequences in the sample also encode this CDR3. The chain is built from TRBV7-2 and TRBJ1-5; 7 bases fit TRBD1. The length of the CDR3 is 15 residues. The germline V gene has CDR1 SGHTA and CDR2 FQGNSA. The J segment lost 0 bases and the V segment lost 5 bases, leaving 4 bases of the junction unmatched. Here the CDR3 DNA reads TGTGCCAGCAGCCAGACAGGGTATAGCAATCAGCCCCAGCATTTT. Encoded protein: CASSQTGYSNQPQHF.

The chain recombines TRBV29-1 with TRBJ1-2, with D unresolved. The V end lost 3 bases, the J end lost 4 bases, and 6 bases lay between the germline ends. Germline V gene sequence: CDR1 SQVTM, CDR2 ANQGSEA. The CDR3 contains 11 residues. The CDR3 spells CSVEVGYGYTF. CDR3 in DNA: TGCAGCGTTGAGGTCGGCTATGGCTACACCTTC.

The CDR3 loop is CASSLGGLGDTQYF. The CDR3 DNA sequence: TGTGCCAGCAGTTTAGGGGGGCTAGGCGATACGCAGTATTTT. The chain is built from TRBV28 and TRBJ2-3; possibly TRBD1 or TRBD2 for D (6 bases each). Germline loops: CDR1 MDHEN, CDR2 SYDVKM. V dropped 2 bases and J dropped 6 bases, with 12 bases sitting between them. The CDR3 contains 14 residues.

The chain has TRBV7-6 and TRBJ1-6, with a weak D call TRBD1 (5 bases). The CDR3 has 15 amino acids. Trimming stripped 3 bases from V and 8 bases from J, with 14 bases between. Per the germline V gene, CDR1 is SGHVS and CDR2 is FNYEAQ. DNA for the CDR3: TGTGCCAGCAGCTTCCAGGGAGATGGGGATTCACCCCTCCACTTT. Translating gives CASSFQGDGDSPLHF.

V gene TRBV2 combines with J gene TRBJ1-2; tentatively, D is TRBD1 (5 bases). The V and J ends lost 5 bases and 2 bases respectively, with 12 bases between them. The CDR3 covers 14 residues. CDR1 is SNHLY, CDR2 FYNNEI, per germline. CDR3: CASSPPQGNYGYTF. As DNA, the CDR3 is TGTGCCAGCAGTCCCCCCCAGGGCAACTATGGCTACACCTTC.

With regard to this clone: One end of the junction does not line up with germline, which may come from a read error. Within the sample, other DNA sequences also encode this same CDR3. The chain joins TRBV19 to TRBJ2-1; D not certain. Germline assignment: CDR1 LNHDA and CDR2 SQIVND (reference sequence). The CDR3 runs 15 residues. The CDR3 reads CASSAPSGSYNEQFF. The CDR3 coding sequence is TGCGCCAGTAGTGCGCCATCCGGCTCCTACAATGAGCAGTTCTTC.

This chain joins TRBV30 and TRBJ1-2; D gene unclear. With 2 bases removed from V and 4 bases from J, the gap between germline ends came to 11 bases. CDR1 and CDR2 from the germline V gene are GTSNPN and SVGIG (reference sequence). The CDR3 has 13 amino acids. The CDR3: CAWSRTVIYGYTF. CDR3 DNA: TGTGCCTGGAGTCGGACCGTGATCTATGGCTACACCTTC.

As DNA, the CDR3 is TGTGCCAGCAGCTTGGGGGGTCAAGGTATACTAGCCAAAAACATTCAGTACTTC. Protein product: CASSLGGQGILAKNIQYF. The chain links TRBV5-6 to TRBJ2-4; D gene uncertain. Germline V gene data show CDR1 as SGHDT and CDR2 as YYEEEE. The CDR3 is made up of 18 amino acids. Trimming stripped 0 bases from V and 0 bases from J, with 16 bases between.

The rearrangement joins TRBV5-4 to TRBJ1-2; 9 bases align to TRBD1. V shed 6 bases and J 0 bases; nucleotides not matched to a gene: 12. CDR3 length: 17 amino acids. Looked up from germline, CDR1 is SGHNT and CDR2 is YYREEE (reference sequence). CDR3 nucleotides: TGTGCCAGCATCCTGCGGATGACAGGGGGTTCTAACTATGGCTACACCTTC. Its protein product is CASILRMTGGSNYGYTF.

The J gene is TRBJ1-5, the V gene TRBV19, with D maybe TRBD1 (6 bases). Germline-derived CDR1 and CDR2 are LNHDA and SQIVND (reference sequence). The CDR3 extends over 15 amino acids. Trimming left V 3 bases short and J 11 bases short, with 20 bases between. The CDR3 coding sequence is TGTGCCAGTAGTATGGGAGCCAGGGGATCGCGGGCCCAGCATTTT. Its protein product is CASSMGARGSRAQHF.

This sequence joins TRBV7-6 and TRBJ2-2; D not certain. The V end lost 1 base, the J end lost 4 bases, and 13 bases lay between the germline ends. The CDR3 has 16 amino acids. CDR1 and CDR2 (germline): SGHVS, FNYEAQ. The CDR3 bases are TGTGCCAGCAGCTTAGGCCCTTCAACGGGCACCGGGGAGCTGTTTTTT. It translates to CASSLGPSTGTGELFF.

J is TRBJ2-5 and V is TRBV24-1, with TRBD1 as a possible D gene (6 bases). V was trimmed by 5 bases and J by 0 bases, leaving 15 bases between them. Germline V CDR1 and CDR2: KGHDR, SFDVKD. The CDR3 totals 16 residues. CDR3 loop: CATSAPGVSYQETQYF. Written as DNA, the CDR3 is TGTGCCACCAGTGCTCCAGGGGTTTCGTACCAAGAGACCCAGTACTTC.

The chain uses TRBV27 and TRBJ1-1; 9 positions agree with TRBD1. V lost 5 bases, J lost 1 base, and 11 bases stayed unmatched. The CDR3 runs to 17 residues. CDR1 is MNHEY, CDR2 SMNVEV, per germline (reference sequence). The CDR3: CASSRSQGAAGNTEAFF. The CDR3 DNA is TGTGCCAGCAGTCGCTCACAGGGGGCGGCGGGGAACACTGAAGCTTTCTTT.

In its sample, this clone was seen once. This chain uses TRBV2 with TRBJ2-7; D possibly matches TRBD1 or TRBD2 (6 bases each). Looked up from germline, CDR1 is SNHLY and CDR2 is FYNNEI. This CDR3 has 16 residues. Trimming shortened V by 1 base and J by 5 bases, and 18 bases separated the two germline ends. CDR3 sequence reads: CASSEGTAGTLDEQYV. In DNA form, the CDR3 reads TGTGCCAGCAGTGAAGGGACAGCAGGGACTTTAGACGAGCAGTACGTC.

The chain couples TRBV11-2 to TRBJ2-5; 8 bases match TRBD2. CDR3 length: 17 residues. Germline CDR1 reads SGHAT; CDR2 reads FQNNGV. The trim removed 5 bases at V and 2 bases at J, leaving 13 bases unmatched. The chain's CDR3 is CASSPGLRGGQQETQYF. The CDR3 DNA reads TGTGCCAGCAGCCCCGGTCTGCGCGGGGGGCAACAAGAGACCCAGTACTTC.

This chain joins TRBV7-3 and TRBJ2-5; 9 bases map to TRBD1. The CDR3 is 14 residues long. Looked up from germline, CDR1 is SGHTA and CDR2 is FQGTGA. V trimming: 5 bases; J trimming: 2 bases; junction bases outside the gene matches: 3. The CDR3 reads CASSPDRGQETQYF. The CDR3 bases are TGTGCCAGCAGCCCAGACAGGGGGCAAGAGACCCAGTACTTC.

This clone was found once. The CDR3 DNA is TGTGCCCGTCAGTGGGACCCCTATGGCTACACCTTC. Amino acid sequence: CARQWDPYGYTF. J is TRBJ1-2 and V is TRBV6-7; TRBD1 might be the D (5 bases). TRBV6-7 is placed among ORFs of uncertain function. With 11 bases removed from V and 4 bases from J, the gap between germline ends came to 14 bases. This CDR3 has 12 residues.

The chain combines TRBV3-1 (or the pseudogene TRBV3-2) with TRBJ1-2; D remains unclear. Germline V gene lookup returns CDR1 LGHDT and CDR2 YNNKEL (reference sequence). V was cut by 4 bases and J by 5 bases, with 8 bases left in between. CDR3 size: 12 residues. CDR3 region: CASSRRGYGYTF. Written as DNA, the CDR3 is TGTGCCAGCAGCCGACGTGGGTATGGCTACACCTTC.

This chain joins TRBV30 and TRBJ1-2; 7 bases match TRBD1. This CDR3 comprises 14 residues. V trimming: 0 bases; J trimming: 4 bases; junction bases outside the gene matches: 5. Germline CDR1 reads GTSNPN; CDR2 reads SVGIG (reference sequence). The DNA for the CDR3 is TGTGCCTGGAGTGTACTAGGGGGCCCCTATGGCTACACCTTC. This gives the protein CAWSVLGGPYGYTF. Using reference TRBV30 and TRBJ1-2 for the parts outside the CDR3, the full variable domain is SQTIHQWPATLVQPVGSPLSLECTVEGTSNPNLYWYRQAAGRGLQLLFYSVGIGQISSEVPQNLSASRPQDRQFILSSKKLLLSDSGFYLCAWSVLGGPYGYTFGSGTRLTVV.

Written as DNA, the CDR3 is TGTGCCAGCAGCTTCGGACACGGCTCTGGAAACACCATATATTTT. Translated: CASSFGHGSGNTIYF. The rearrangement uses TRBV7-9 and TRBJ1-3; possible D gene TRBD1, 5 bases. The CDR3 is 15 residues long. Trimming shortened V by 3 bases and J by 0 bases, and 9 bases separated the two germline ends. Per the germline V gene, CDR1 is SEHNR and CDR2 is FQNEAQ (reference sequence).